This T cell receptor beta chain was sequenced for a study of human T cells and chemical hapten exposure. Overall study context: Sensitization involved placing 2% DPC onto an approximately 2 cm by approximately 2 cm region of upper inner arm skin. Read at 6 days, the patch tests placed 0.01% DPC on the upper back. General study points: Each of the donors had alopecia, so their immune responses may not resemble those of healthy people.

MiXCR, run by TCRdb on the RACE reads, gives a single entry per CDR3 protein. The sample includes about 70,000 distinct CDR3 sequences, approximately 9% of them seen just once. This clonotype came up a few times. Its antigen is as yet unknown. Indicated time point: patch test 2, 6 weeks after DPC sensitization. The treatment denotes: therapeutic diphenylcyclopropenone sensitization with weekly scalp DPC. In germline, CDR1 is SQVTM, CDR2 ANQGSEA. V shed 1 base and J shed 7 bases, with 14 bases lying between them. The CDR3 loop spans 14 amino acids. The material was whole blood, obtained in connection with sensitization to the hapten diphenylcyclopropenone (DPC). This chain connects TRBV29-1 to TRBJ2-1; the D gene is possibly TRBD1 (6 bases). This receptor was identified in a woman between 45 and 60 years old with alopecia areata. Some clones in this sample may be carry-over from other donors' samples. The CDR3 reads CSVEGQGFENEQFF. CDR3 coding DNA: TGCAGCGTTGAAGGGCAGGGGTTCGAAAATGAGCAGTTCTTC.